These T cell receptor beta chains were read from a single sample in a study of early T cells in non-severe SARS-CoV-2 infection. TCRdb ran MiXCR on the 5' RACE reads and lists one entry per CDR3 protein. Of 70,000 to 85,000 distinct CDR3 sequences in the sample, about 12% are singletons; the top ten hold approximately 2.4%. Sequencing was carried out using whole blood. These receptors came from an adult who was a healthcare worker with PCR-confirmed SARS-CoV-2 infection or an uninfected control (not recorded which). The CDR3 runs from the conserved cysteine through the conserved F or W. A D gene is named only where the DNA matches it firmly. A clone size is listed for some rows: how often the clone was seen (once, few, many), or a class if it is expanded.

abundance	j_gene	d_gene	len	v_gene	CDR3nt	CDR3aa
few	TRBJ2-3	-	14	TRBV5-4	TGTGCCAGCAGCCCAAGTACTAGCACAGATACGCAGTATTTT	CASSPSTSTDTQYF
-	TRBJ2-5	-	15	TRBV4-1	TGCGCCAGCAGCCAAGTGGGGAATATCCAAGAGACCCAGTACTTC	CASSQVGNIQETQYF
few	TRBJ2-7	-	14	TRBV12-3/TRBV12-4	TGTGCCAGCAGTTTATTAGCTACATACCGCGAGCAGTACTTC	CASSLLATYREQYF
-	TRBJ1-5	-	13	TRBV12-3/TRBV12-4	TGTGCCAGCAGTGGACAGTTTAATCAGCCCCAGCATTTT	CASSGQFNQPQHF
-	TRBJ1-5	TRBD1	16	TRBV10-3	TGTGCCATCAGTGTACACGGGACAGCTAGCAATCAGCCCCAGCATTTT	CAISVHGTASNQPQHF
few	TRBJ2-2	TRBD1	13	TRBV29-1	TGCAGCGTTGATCCAGGGGGCACCGGGGAGCTGTTTTTT	CSVDPGGTGELFF
many	TRBJ1-2	-	15	TRBV5-6	TGTGCCAGCATCCCTGGGTTTCTAGGGGGTCATGGCTACACCTTC	CASIPGFLGGHGYTF
many	TRBJ2-7	-	13	TRBV7-9	TGTGCCAGCAGCACAGGGCTCTCCTACGAGCAGTACTTC	CASSTGLSYEQYF
many	TRBJ2-7	-	19	TRBV6-4	TGTGCCAGCAGTGACTCGATCGCCCGCTCGGAACAGGAGGTCCGGGAGCAGTACTTC	CASSDSIARSEQEVREQYF
-	TRBJ2-7	TRBD1	15	TRBV5-1	TGCGCCAGCAGCTTCGAAGGGACAGGTCGCTACGAGCAGTACTTC	CASSFEGTGRYEQYF
many	TRBJ2-2	-	14	TRBV5-6	TGTGCCAGCAGCTTGCCGACAGGTACCGGGGAGCTGTTTTTT	CASSLPTGTGELFF
-	TRBJ2-2	TRBD2	17	TRBV13	TGTGCCAGCAGCCCCCCGACTAGCGGGAGAGCTACCGGGGAGCTGTTTTTT	CASSPPTSGRATGELFF
-	TRBJ1-5	-	16	TRBV2	TGTGCCAGCGGTTGGACGAGACAGGTCGCGATTCAGCCCCAGCATTTT	CASGWTRQVAIQPQHF
-	TRBJ2-1	TRBD1	12	TRBV29-1	TGCAGCAGTCACAGGGGCTACAATGAGCAGTTCTTC	CSSHRGYNEQFF
-	TRBJ1-1	-	15	TRBV5-6	TGTGCCAGCAGCTCTCTCGGGACACCGAACACTGAAGCTTTCTTT	CASSSLGTPNTEAFF
many	TRBJ1-6	-	15	TRBV5-1	TGCGCCAGCAGTGATGGGACCGTCTATAATTCACCCCTCCACTTT	CASSDGTVYNSPLHF
few	TRBJ1-1	TRBD1	16	TRBV12-3/TRBV12-4	TGTGCCAGCAGTCCCGGGACAGGGATCATGAACACTGAAGCTTTCTTT	CASSPGTGIMNTEAFF
many	TRBJ2-7	-	14	TRBV19	TGTGCCAGTAGACCCGGGGCCTCCTCCTACGAGCAGTACTTC	CASRPGASSYEQYF
few	TRBJ2-1	TRBD1	14	TRBV24-1	TGTGCCACCGGGTCGGGACAGGGGGCGTTTGGGTTGTTCTTC	CATGSGQGAFGLFF
many	TRBJ2-1	TRBD2	17	TRBV7-8	TGTGCCAGCAGCTTATCGGGACTAGACCCTTCCTACAATGAGCAGTTCTTC	CASSLSGLDPSYNEQFF
many	TRBJ2-7	-	15	TRBV10-3	TGTGCCACATACTCCGGGGTCCCTTCGTCGGTTGAGCAGTACTTC	CATYSGVPSSVEQYF
-	TRBJ1-4	TRBD1	14	TRBV20-1	TGCAGTGCTAGAGTAGGGGGCCCAAATGAAAAACTGTTTTTT	CSARVGGPNEKLFF
many	TRBJ1-1	-	12	TRBV12-3/TRBV12-4	TGTGCCAGCAGGCGGGATCGAACTGAAGCTTTCTTT	CASRRDRTEAFF
-	TRBJ2-1	TRBD2	16	TRBV30	TGTGCCTGGAGTGGGGGACTAGTGTCATCCTACAATGAGCAGTTCTTC	CAWSGGLVSSYNEQFF
many	TRBJ1-1	-	15	TRBV19	TGTGCCACTGAGATTTCGACAGGAAAGGGCACTGAAGCTTTCTTT	CATEISTGKGTEAFF
few	TRBJ2-5	TRBD2	15	TRBV11-2	TGTGCCAGCAGCTTAGATAGCGGGGGCTTGGAGACCCAGTACTTC	CASSLDSGGLETQYF
many	TRBJ2-1	TRBD2	16	TRBV5-1	TGCGCCAGCAGCTTGCTAGGACTAGCAGTTTACAATGAGCAGTTCTTC	CASSLLGLAVYNEQFF
few	TRBJ1-1	-	13	TRBV29-1	TGCAGCGTTGAGAGGCGGGTGAACACTGAAGCTTTCTTT	CSVERRVNTEAFF
many	TRBJ2-5	-	12	TRBV28	TGTGCCAGCAGTCAAAGAAAAGAGACCCAGTACTTC	CASSQRKETQYF
many	TRBJ2-3	-	13	TRBV29-1	TGCAGCGCCAGGGACGGATTCACAGATACGCAGTATTTT	CSARDGFTDTQYF
few	TRBJ2-1	-	13	TRBV14	TGTGCCAGCAGCCAAGATATCGGGAGTGAGCAGTTCTTC	CASSQDIGSEQFF
many	TRBJ2-6	-	14	TRBV7-3	TGTGCCAGCAGCCCGAGCTCTGGGGCCAACGTCCTGACTTTC	CASSPSSGANVLTF
-	TRBJ2-3	TRBD2	20	TRBV7-6	TGTGCCAGCAGCTTATTGTCGGGGCTAGCGGGAGGGCAAGGCACAGATACGCAGTATTTT	CASSLLSGLAGGQGTDTQYF
-	TRBJ1-1	-	14	TRBV28	TGTGCCAGCAGAAACGGGGGGGTGAGCACTGAAGCTTTCTTT	CASRNGGVSTEAFF
-	TRBJ2-2	-	13	TRBV27	TGTGCCAGCAGTTTCCGGGAAACCGGGGAGCTGTTTTTT	CASSFRETGELFF
many	TRBJ2-1	-	15	TRBV5-4	TGTGCCAGCAGCCCACCGAAGGGCCCGGACAATGAGCAGTTCTTC	CASSPPKGPDNEQFF
-	TRBJ2-1	-	14	TRBV20-1	TGCAGTGCTAGAGATGGAGGGCGGCCCGAAGGGCAGTTCTTC	CSARDGGRPEGQFF
many	TRBJ2-5	TRBD2	15	TRBV6-6	TGTGCCAGCAGGCGGGTAGCGGGGGGTGCAGAGACCCAGTACTTC	CASRRVAGGAETQYF
many	TRBJ2-7	TRBD1	15	TRBV5-4	TGTGCCAGCAGCCTAACAAGACAGGGCCTTAGTGAGCAGTACTTC	CASSLTRQGLSEQYF
-	TRBJ2-1	-	14	TRBV9	TGTGCCTCTACGACGGGGCCCTCTTACAATGAGCAGTTCTTC	CASTTGPSYNEQFF
many	TRBJ1-4	-	14	TRBV11-2	TGTGCCAGCAGCTTTGGCGGAGCTAATGAAAAACTGTTTTTT	CASSFGGANEKLFF
-	TRBJ1-5	-	14	TRBV28	TGTGCCAGCAGTTTCATCGGGGCCGATCAGCCCCAGCATTTT	CASSFIGADQPQHF
-	TRBJ2-6	-	16	TRBV19	TGTGCCAGTAGTAAGGGTCAACCGGCTGGGGCCAACGTCCTGACTTTC	CASSKGQPAGANVLTF
few	TRBJ2-7	-	13	TRBV2	TGTGCCAGCAGGGGAAGGGCCCCTGTGGAGCAGTACTTC	CASRGRAPVEQYF
-	TRBJ2-1	-	16	TRBV5-4	TGTGCCAGCAGCCTCGAAGGGGGGATGTGGAACAATGAGCAGTTCTTC	CASSLEGGMWNNEQFF
many	TRBJ2-2	-	11	TRBV5-1	TGTGCCAGCAGCCTATCGGGGGAGCTGTTTTTT	CASSLSGELFF
-	TRBJ2-1	TRBD2	15	TRBV7-9	TGTGCCAGCAGCCCCCCTCGACTAGCGAACAATGAGCAGTTCTTC	CASSPPRLANNEQFF
few	TRBJ2-1	TRBD2	17	TRBV4-1	TGCGCCAGCAGCCAAGATAGGGCTAGCGGCGTCTACAATGAGCAGTTCTTC	CASSQDRASGVYNEQFF